This is a list of T cell receptor beta chains from one sample in a study of blood T cell repertoires in COVID-19. Method: immunoSEQ multiplex PCR; TCRdb's copy keeps in-frame clones and lacks some. This table has about 74,000 clones, 88% appearing once. Sample: peripheral blood. Receptors originate from a woman of 80 years or more with active or convalescent COVID-19. Each CDR3 is given with its conserved first and last residue. Fields, in order: CDR3 DNA, CDR3 protein, D gene, clone size, V gene, J gene. A D gene is named only where the DNA matches it firmly. Clone sizes are given selectively: once, few, many, or a class where the clone is expanded.

TGTGCCAGCAGTTTCCCCGGGGGAGATCTAGCTTTGGTAGGCGGGACGGAGACCCAGTACTTC	CASSFPGGDLALVGGTETQYF	NA	NA	TRBV28	TRBJ2-5
TGTGCTAGTGGTTTGGTAGGGCTAAGGGACATAAACTATGGCTACACCTTC	CASGLVGLRDINYGYTF	NA	NA	TRBV12-5	TRBJ1-2
TGTGCCAGCAGCTTGGGGGCAGGGGGCGGTGAAAAACTGTTTTTT	CASSLGAGGGEKLFF	TRBD1	NA	TRBV5-6	TRBJ1-4
TGTGCCAGTAGACCCCCGCCCCCGGCGGGGGGGCGAGAGACCCAGTACTTC	CASRPPPPAGGRETQYF	TRBD2	NA	TRBV19	TRBJ2-5
TGCAGCGTTGAAAGGACAGGGTACTATGGCTACACCTTC	CSVERTGYYGYTF	TRBD1	NA	TRBV29-1	TRBJ1-2
TGTGCCAGCAGTCCGGACAGGGGGTACTCTGGAAACACCATATATTTT	CASSPDRGYSGNTIYF	TRBD1	NA	TRBV3-1/TRBV3-2	TRBJ1-3
TGTGCCAGCTCACCGTTGGACAGGGCGGATAACTATGGCTACACCTTC	CASSPLDRADNYGYTF	TRBD1	NA	TRBV18	TRBJ1-2
TGTGCCAGCAGCGCCCGAGAGGGGGCCAAGTCACCCCTCCACTTT	CASSAREGAKSPLHF	TRBD1	NA	TRBV9	TRBJ1-6
TGTGCCATCAGGGAACAGGGGGGACAGCCCCAGCATTTT	CAIREQGGQPQHF	TRBD1	NA	TRBV10-3	TRBJ1-5
TGTGCCAGCAGTTACACCGGACAGGGGGCAGTTTGGAGCAATCAGCCCCAGCATTTT	CASSYTGQGAVWSNQPQHF	TRBD1	NA	TRBV6-2/TRBV6-3	TRBJ1-5
TGTGCCAGCAGGATAAAGGAGGGTGGCACTGAAGCTTTCTTT	CASRIKEGGTEAFF	NA	NA	TRBV2	TRBJ1-1
TGTGCCACCAGTGACAGGGGTGGAGAGACCCAGTACTTC	CATSDRGGETQYF	NA	NA	TRBV24-1	TRBJ2-5
TGCGCCAGCAGCCAAGTCTGGCAGGGGGGAAACACCATATATTTT	CASSQVWQGGNTIYF	NA	once	TRBV4-3	TRBJ1-3
TGTGCCAGCTCCCTCATAACCCCAGGTGGGGGGGCGCCTAGGGCCAACGTCCTGACTTTC	CASSLITPGGGAPRANVLTF	NA	NA	TRBV18	TRBJ2-6
TGTGCCAGCAGCTTGAGTGGACTAGCGGGGTCTAGGGATGAGCAGTTCTTC	CASSLSGLAGSRDEQFF	TRBD2	NA	TRBV5-4	TRBJ2-1
TGTCCCCCCCACCCGGGACTAGCGGGAGGGGACACCGGGGAGCTGTTTTTT	CPPHPGLAGGDTGELFF	TRBD2	NA	TRBV11-3	TRBJ2-2
TGTGCCAGCACCACTAGGGGGTATGAGCAGTACTTC	CASTTRGYEQYF	NA	NA	TRBV2	TRBJ2-7
TGTGCCAGCAGCTCCGTGACCGGAGACAATTCACCCCTCCACTTT	CASSSVTGDNSPLHF	NA	NA	TRBV7-9	TRBJ1-6
TGTGCCAGCTCACCCATCACAGGGCCCGGAAACACCATATATTTT	CASSPITGPGNTIYF	NA	NA	TRBV18	TRBJ1-3
TGCGCCAGCAGCCAAGGGCATACGCAGTATTTT	CASSQGHTQYF	NA	NA	TRBV4-3	TRBJ2-3
TGTGCCAGCCGCAGGGTGGTCGGAGAGACCCAGTACTTC	CASRRVVGETQYF	NA	NA	TRBV6-5	TRBJ2-5
TGCGCCAGCAGTGAGTCAGTGGGGACAGGGACCACTGAAGCTTTCTTT	CASSESVGTGTTEAFF	TRBD1	NA	TRBV10-1	TRBJ1-1
TGTGCCACCAGTGCAGGGCTCGGCTATGGCTACACCTTC	CATSAGLGYGYTF	NA	once	TRBV24-1	TRBJ1-2
TGCAGCGTTGAAATCGTAGAGGGCATTCAGTACTTC	CSVEIVEGIQYF	NA	NA	TRBV29-1	TRBJ2-4
TGTGCCAGTAGTAGGGACAGAGTCCGAACAACTAATGAAAAACTGTTTTTT	CASSRDRVRTTNEKLFF	TRBD1	once	TRBV19	TRBJ1-4
TGTGCCAGCAGGGAACCCGGACAGTCCTATGGCTACACCTTC	CASREPGQSYGYTF	NA	NA	TRBV5-4	TRBJ1-2
TGTGCCAGCAGCTCTGGACAGGGGCACTATGGCTACACCTTC	CASSSGQGHYGYTF	TRBD1	NA	TRBV13	TRBJ1-2
TGTGCCAGCAGCTTAGTGGTTAGTCAGCCCCAGCATTTT	CASSLVVSQPQHF	NA	NA	TRBV11-2	TRBJ1-5
TGTGCCAGCAGCCAAAAGGTCCGAGGTGGGACAGGGTCTGAAAAACTGTTTTTT	CASSQKVRGGTGSEKLFF	TRBD1	NA	TRBV3-1/TRBV3-2	TRBJ1-4
TGTGCCAGCAGCTTAACGGGGTGGGACTATGGCTACACCTTC	CASSLTGWDYGYTF	NA	NA	TRBV7-8	TRBJ1-2
TGTGCCAGCTCACCAGAGGACAGTCGGAACACTGAAGCTTTCTTT	CASSPEDSRNTEAFF	NA	NA	TRBV18	TRBJ1-1
TGCGCCAGCAGCACCCAGGGGGCCGGGTACAATGAGCAGTTCTTC	CASSTQGAGYNEQFF	TRBD1	once	TRBV5-1	TRBJ2-1
TGCGCCAGCAGCTTTGCAGGTGGCTACACCTTC	CASSFAGGYTF	NA	few	TRBV5-1	TRBJ1-2
TGCGCCAGCAGCCAAGTTAAGGACAATAACTATGGCTACACCTTC	CASSQVKDNNYGYTF	NA	NA	TRBV4-3	TRBJ1-2